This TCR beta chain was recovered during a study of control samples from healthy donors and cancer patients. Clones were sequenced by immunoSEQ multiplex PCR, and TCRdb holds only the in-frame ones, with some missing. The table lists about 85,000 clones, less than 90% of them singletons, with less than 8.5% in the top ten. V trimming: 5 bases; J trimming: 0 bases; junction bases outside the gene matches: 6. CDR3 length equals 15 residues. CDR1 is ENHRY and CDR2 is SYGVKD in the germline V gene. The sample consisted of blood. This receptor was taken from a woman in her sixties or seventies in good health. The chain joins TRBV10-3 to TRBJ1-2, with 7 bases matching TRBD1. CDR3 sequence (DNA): TGTGCCATCAGTATAGGACAGGCTACTAACTATGGCTACACCTTC. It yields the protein CAISIGQATNYGYTF.